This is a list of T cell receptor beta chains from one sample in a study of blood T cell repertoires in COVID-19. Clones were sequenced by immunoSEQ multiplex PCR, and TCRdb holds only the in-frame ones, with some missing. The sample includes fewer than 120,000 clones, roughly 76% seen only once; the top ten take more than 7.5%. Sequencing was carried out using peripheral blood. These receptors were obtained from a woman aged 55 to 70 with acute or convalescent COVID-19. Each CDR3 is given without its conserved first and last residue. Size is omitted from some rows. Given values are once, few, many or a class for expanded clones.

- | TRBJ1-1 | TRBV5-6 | ASSYRGQAF
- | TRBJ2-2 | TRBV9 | ASSPSTGLRTGELF
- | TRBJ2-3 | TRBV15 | ATSNGGPEDTQY
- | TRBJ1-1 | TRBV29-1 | SAQKGRMNTEAF
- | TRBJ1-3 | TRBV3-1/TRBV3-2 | ASSQLYYRGFDSGNTIY
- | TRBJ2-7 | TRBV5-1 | ASRLQGDSYEQY
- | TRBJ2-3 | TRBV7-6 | ASSGSGGVTDTQY
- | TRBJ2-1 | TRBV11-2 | ASSLTDSYNEQF
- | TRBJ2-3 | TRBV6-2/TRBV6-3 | ASSSEGAFGDTQY
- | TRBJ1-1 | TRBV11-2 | ASSSQENTEAF
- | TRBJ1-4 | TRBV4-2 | ASSPPGQGNEKLF
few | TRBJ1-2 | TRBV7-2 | ASRRDRSGGYT
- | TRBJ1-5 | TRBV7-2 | ASSFTGGGGQPQH
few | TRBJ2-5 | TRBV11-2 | ASSPGGEETQY
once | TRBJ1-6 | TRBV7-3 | ASSSTGSGSPLH
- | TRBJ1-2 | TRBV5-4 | ASSGDRNYGYT
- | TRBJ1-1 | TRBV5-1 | ASSLDRGRTEAF
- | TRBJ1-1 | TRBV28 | ASSRRTTQEAF
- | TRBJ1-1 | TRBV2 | ASSIQVNTEAF
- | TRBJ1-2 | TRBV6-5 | ASRTGVYGYT
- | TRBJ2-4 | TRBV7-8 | ASSLSAEKLAKNIQY
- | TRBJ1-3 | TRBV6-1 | ASSESQSSGNTIY
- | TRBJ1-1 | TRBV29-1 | SVGLQRNTEAF
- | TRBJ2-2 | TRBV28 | ASSFSRWGQITGELF
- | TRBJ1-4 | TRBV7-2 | ASSFRRGEKLF
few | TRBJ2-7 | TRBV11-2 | ASSLTGKPYEQY
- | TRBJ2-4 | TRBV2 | ASKTGGSLQY
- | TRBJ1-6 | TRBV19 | ASSISRPSDRSPLH
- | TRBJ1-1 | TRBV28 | ASSFVQVAEAF
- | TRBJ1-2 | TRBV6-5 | ASSYSYRTGDGYT
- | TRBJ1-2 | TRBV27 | ASSLSSAANYGYT
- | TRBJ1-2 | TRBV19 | ASSISSDRRSYGYT
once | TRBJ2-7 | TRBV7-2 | ASSQFYEQY
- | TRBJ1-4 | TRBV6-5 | ASSYRGTNEKLF
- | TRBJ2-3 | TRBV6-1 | ASASGGSTDTQY
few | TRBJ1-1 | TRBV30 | AWSASGGSTEAF
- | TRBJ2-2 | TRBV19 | ASIAGGRDTGELF
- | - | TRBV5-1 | ASSARGSGDNEQF
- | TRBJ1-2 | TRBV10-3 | AAGRQDVGGNYGYT
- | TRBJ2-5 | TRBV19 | ASSMGRDQETQY
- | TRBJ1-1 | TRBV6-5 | ASSYWREAEAF
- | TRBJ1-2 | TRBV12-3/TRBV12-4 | ATSVSVIYGYT
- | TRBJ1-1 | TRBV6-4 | ASRDFKAGGRAF
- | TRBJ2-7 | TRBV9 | ASSVVGTDEQY
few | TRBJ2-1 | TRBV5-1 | ASSPRTGGGMVVEQF
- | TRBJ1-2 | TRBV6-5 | ASRTGSYGYT
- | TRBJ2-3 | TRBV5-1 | ASSLRASGVTDTQY
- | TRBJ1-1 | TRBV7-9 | ASRATETGNTEAF
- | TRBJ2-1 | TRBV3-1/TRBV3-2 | ASSQESGTSRNEQF
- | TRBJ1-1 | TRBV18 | ASSPPGTGGRTEAF
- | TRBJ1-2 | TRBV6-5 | ASTRRTGINYGYT
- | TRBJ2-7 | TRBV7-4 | ASSLGDKSPHASYEQY
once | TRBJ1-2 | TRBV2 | ASSEALSGYT
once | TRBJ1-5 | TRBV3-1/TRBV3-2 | ASSHRARDQPQH
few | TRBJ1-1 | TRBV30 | AWSRGLDTEAF
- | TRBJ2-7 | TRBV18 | ASSLGQGGIYEQY
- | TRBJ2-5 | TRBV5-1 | ASSYTGEETQY